This passage covers 20 T cell receptor beta chains from one sample sequenced in a study of OX40 agonist ivuxolimab in advanced cancers. Clones were read by immunoSEQ multiplex PCR, and TCRdb kept only the in-frame ones, dropping some. The data hold around 67,000 clones, with 80% observed a single time. Sequences were derived from CD4+ or CD8+ T cells sorted from blood, sampled in a trial of the OX40 agonist ivuxolimab. These receptors all stem from an adult with an advanced solid tumor such as melanoma, head and neck, liver or kidney cancer.

The CDR3 DNA is TGTGCCAGCAGCCCCCACAGGGAAGTCTATGGCTACACCTTC. Translation: CASSPHREVYGYTF. This chain joins TRBV7-8 and TRBJ1-2; a weak D match, TRBD1 (6 bases). From germline, CDR1 is SGHVS and CDR2 FQNEAQ. The V end was cut by 5 bases, the J end by 4 bases, with 14 bases between. This CDR3 has 14 residues.

The chain's CDR3 is CASSHPRDRANYGYTF. CDR3 bases: TGCGCCAGCAGCCACCCCCGGGACAGGGCAAACTATGGCTACACCTTC. V and J are TRBV4-1 and TRBJ1-2; 9 nucleotides line up with TRBD1. V shed 3 bases, J shed 2 bases, and the junction held 7 bases outside the gene matches. CDR3 length equals 16 residues. Germline lookup yields CDR1 MGHRA and CDR2 YSYEKL.

The chain links TRBV5-4 to TRBJ1-2, with 9 bases lining up with TRBD1. Per germline, CDR1 SGHNT and CDR2 YYREEE (reference sequence). This CDR3 is built from 13 residues. The J segment lost 8 bases and the V segment lost 3 bases, leaving 5 bases of the junction unmatched. The CDR3 DNA sequence: TGTGCCAGCAGCTCCGACAGGGGGTACGGCTACACCTTC. It encodes CASSSDRGYGYTF.

The rearrangement links TRBV18 to TRBJ2-3; TRBD1 agrees at 9 bases. V lost 4 bases to trimming and J lost 6 bases; unmatched junction nucleotides: 11. The germline CDR1 and CDR2 sequences are KGHSH and LQKENI. This CDR3 comprises 16 residues. DNA of the CDR3: TGTGCCAGCTCACGTGAGGGACAGGGACCACCGGATACGCAGTATTTT. Protein sequence: CASSREGQGPPDTQYF.

V usage is TRBV5-1 and J usage is TRBJ2-2; D is undetermined. The V gene lost 1 base and the J gene lost 6 bases, with 7 bases spanning the gap. This CDR3 has 13 amino acids. The germline gives CDR1 SGHRS, CDR2 YFSETQ. CDR3 nucleotide sequence: TGCGCCAGCAGCTTGCGTGTGGCCGGGGAGCTGTTTTTT. The encoded protein is CASSLRVAGELFF.

There are a few counts of this clone. The rearrangement uses TRBV2 and TRBJ1-6; D ambiguous. Between the trimmed V and J ends, which lost 3 bases and 12 bases, there was a span of 9 bases. CDR1 and CDR2 from the germline V gene are SNHLY and FYNNEI. The CDR3 is 12 amino acids. In DNA, the CDR3 is TGTGCCAGCAGTGAGGGTAGCAGACCCCTCCACTTT. Its protein product is CASSEGSRPLHF.

The CDR3 nucleotides are TGCGCCAGCAGCTTTTCTGGGTTTCACAACGAGCAGTACTTC. This codes for CASSFSGFHNEQYF. The rearrangement links TRBV5-1 to TRBJ2-7; D call uncertain. V lost 2 bases and J lost 5, with 14 bases in between. The CDR3 runs to 14 residues. The germline V gene has CDR1 SGHRS and CDR2 YFSETQ.

The J gene is TRBJ1-2, the V gene TRBV5-8; 9 nucleotides agree with TRBD1. Germline V lookup: CDR1 SGHTS, CDR2 YDEGEE. Germline trimming cut 0 bases from V and 4 bases from J; bases unmatched to any gene: 4. The CDR3 contains 15 residues. For the CDR3, the DNA is TGTGCCAGCAGCTTGGTAGGACAGGGGACCTATGGCTACACCTTC. Translating gives CASSLVGQGTYGYTF.

This chain joins TRBV5-1 and TRBJ1-2; 10 nucleotides match TRBD1. CDR1 and CDR2 (germline): SGHRS, YFSETQ. V trimming: 4 bases; J trimming: 8 bases; junction bases outside the gene matches: 8. This CDR3 has 14 residues. In DNA form, the CDR3 reads TGCGCCAGCAGCGCGGGACAGGGGAGTCGCGGCTACACCTTC. Protein sequence: CASSAGQGSRGYTF.

V is TRBV2 and J is TRBJ2-3; D might be TRBD1 or TRBD2, each matching 6 bases. The CDR3 is made up of 15 amino acids. The V end was cut by 3 bases, the J end by 3 bases, with 13 bases between. Germline CDR1 is SNHLY and CDR2 is FYNNEI. CDR3 protein: CASSDIGGGTDTQYF. CDR3 nucleotides: TGTGCCAGCAGTGACATAGGGGGAGGTACAGATACGCAGTATTTT.

CDR3 sequence: CSVAGAGGYTF. Written as DNA, the CDR3 is TGCAGCGTTGCTGGGGCGGGAGGCTACACCTTC. The chain links TRBV29-1 to TRBJ1-2; possible D gene TRBD1, 5 bases. Trimming removed 4 bases at V and 8 bases at J, with 11 bases between. There are 11 residues in the CDR3. Germline CDR1 reads SQVTM; CDR2 reads ANQGSEA.

This chain links TRBV2 with TRBJ1-3; perhaps TRBD1 as D (5 bases). There are 15 residues in the CDR3. Germline CDR1 reads SNHLY; CDR2 reads FYNNEI. V dropped 6 bases and J dropped 2 bases, with 14 bases sitting between them. Here the CDR3 reads CASRKTQGTGNTIYF. In nucleotides, the CDR3 is TGTGCCAGCAGAAAGACTCAGGGAACTGGAAACACCATATATTTT.

J is TRBJ2-3 and V is TRBV30, with 7 bases fitting TRBD1. This CDR3 comprises 15 residues. CDR1 GTSNPN and CDR2 SVGIG come from the germline V gene (reference sequence). Losses at the gene ends were 0 bases for V and 5 bases for J; bases not matched to a gene: 8. As DNA, the CDR3 is TGTGCCTGGAGTGTCGGGCAGGGGGTTGGAGATACGCAGTATTTT. It codes for CAWSVGQGVGDTQYF.

This rearrangement joins TRBV5-4 to TRBJ1-2, with 8 bases identical to TRBD1. J lost 6 bases, V lost 0 bases, and 7 bases had no gene match. CDR1 and CDR2 (germline): SGHNT, YYREEE (reference sequence). The CDR3 sequence is 15 residues long. The CDR3 DNA follows: TGTGCCAGCAGCTTGGCGGGGACAGGTTCCGATGGCTACACCTTC. It is translated as CASSLAGTGSDGYTF.

CDR3 in amino acids: CASRGQAERTQYF. For the CDR3, the DNA is TGTGCCAGCAGGGGACAGGCGGAGAGGACCCAGTACTTC. The chain is built from TRBV11-2 and TRBJ2-5; 8 positions match TRBD1. In germline, CDR1 is SGHAT, CDR2 FQNNGV. Trimming took 6 bases from V and 7 from J; bases not matched to a gene: 7. This CDR3 has 13 amino acids.

This clone was seen a single time. The chain combines TRBV29-1 with TRBJ2-3, with a tentative D call TRBD2 (6 bases). V lost 4 bases and J lost 4, with 15 bases in between. This CDR3 has 14 residues. CDR1 SQVTM and CDR2 ANQGSEA come from the germline V gene. The chain's CDR3 is CSVAQSRDSDTQYF. The CDR3 DNA reads TGCAGCGTTGCACAGTCTCGGGACTCAGATACGCAGTATTTT.

This clone was found once. V gene TRBV6-1 combines with J gene TRBJ2-2; D is possibly TRBD2 (5 bases). The germline V and J ends were trimmed by 2 bases and 5 bases, with 15 bases remaining between them. In germline, CDR1 is MNHNS, CDR2 SASEGT. The CDR3 has 16 residues. The CDR3 is CASSEIWGTGTGELFF. For the CDR3, the DNA is TGTGCCAGCAGTGAAATATGGGGTACGGGGACCGGGGAGCTGTTTTTT.

The V and J genes are TRBV13 and TRBJ1-2, with 8 bases matching TRBD1. The CDR3 length is 16 residues. Germline V gene sequence: CDR1 PRHDT, CDR2 FYEKMQ (reference sequence). The V segment lost 0 bases and the J segment 6 bases; nucleotides outside the gene matches: 9. In DNA form, the CDR3 reads TGTGCCAGCAGCTTAGGCCGGACAGGGAGGGATGATGGCTACACCTTC. Translating it yields CASSLGRTGRDDGYTF.

This clone was seen only once. V and J are TRBV28 and TRBJ2-5, with 7 bases that match TRBD2. CDR1 and CDR2 (germline): MDHEN, SYDVKM. The CDR3 contains 13 residues. Trimming removed 8 bases from V and 0 bases from J; junction bases left unmatched: 3. The CDR3 sequence is CASGRGDQETQYF. In DNA, the CDR3 is TGTGCCAGCGGTCGGGGGGACCAAGAGACCCAGTACTTC.

The count of this clone is one. The rearrangement uses TRBV5-1 and TRBJ1-2; D possibly corresponds to TRBD1 (5 bases). Germline-derived CDR1 and CDR2 are SGHRS and YFSETQ. The V end was cut by 0 bases, the J end by 6 bases, with 18 bases between. This CDR3 is built from 16 residues. The CDR3 DNA is TGCGCCAGCAGCTTGGATCCGGGGGGGTCGTCTGATGGCTACACCTTC. This codes for CASSLDPGGSSDGYTF.